The clone carrying this T cell receptor (beta chain) was observed a handful of times. The data belong to a study of T-cell reconstitution after alpha-beta-depleted transplantation in children. Molecular barcoding with unique molecular identifiers was used for the TCRbeta library. TCRdb reprocessed the PCR reads with MiXCR, giving one entry per CDR3 protein. Of about 340,000 distinct CDR3 sequences in the sample, about 14% were seen once. Sequenced here: PBMCs, sampled from the stem cell graft. The sequence derives from a human donor who donated a stem cell graft to a child with Fanconi anemia.

CDR3 amino acids: CASSLASGLFF. The CDR3 coding sequence is TGTGCCAGCAGTTTAGCCAGCGGACTGTTTTTT. V gene TRBV12-3 or TRBV12-4 combines with J gene TRBJ1-4; no definite D call. The V end was cut by 0 bases, the J end by 13 bases, with 6 bases between. CDR3 length: 11 amino acids.